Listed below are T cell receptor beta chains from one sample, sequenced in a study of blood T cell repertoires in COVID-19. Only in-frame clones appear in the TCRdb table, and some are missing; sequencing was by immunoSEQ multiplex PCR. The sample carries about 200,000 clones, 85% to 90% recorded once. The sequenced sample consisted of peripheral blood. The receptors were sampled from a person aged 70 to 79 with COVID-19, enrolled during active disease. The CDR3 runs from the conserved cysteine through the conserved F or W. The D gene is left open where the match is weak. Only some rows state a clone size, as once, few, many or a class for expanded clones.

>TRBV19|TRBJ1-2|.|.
CASPPGGERVLYGYTF
TGTGCCAGTCCCCCGGGGGGGGAGAGAGTCCTCTATGGCTACACCTTC
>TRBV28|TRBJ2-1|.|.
CASSLFGATQSNEQFF
TGTGCCAGCAGTTTATTTGGGGCAACTCAGTCCAATGAGCAGTTCTTC
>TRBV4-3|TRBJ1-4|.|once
CASSPGSRGANNEKLFF
TGCGCCAGCAGCCCGGGGTCCCGCGGGGCGAATAATGAAAAACTGTTTTTT
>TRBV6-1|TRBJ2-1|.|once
CASSEARGTGQFF
TGTGCCAGCAGTGAAGCGCGGGGGACAGGGCAGTTCTTC
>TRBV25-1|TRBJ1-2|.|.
CASSAPAGSGYTF
TGTGCCAGCAGTGCCCCTGCTGGGAGTGGCTACACCTTC
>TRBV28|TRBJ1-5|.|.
CASTSVGQFYSNQPQHF
TGTGCCAGCACCTCCGTTGGACAGTTTTATAGCAATCAGCCCCAGCATTTT
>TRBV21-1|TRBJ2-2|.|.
CASSKYPPWASGRAMWTGELFF
TGTGCCAGCAGCAAATATCCCCCGTGGGCTAGCGGGAGGGCCATGTGGACCGGGGAGCTGTTTTTT
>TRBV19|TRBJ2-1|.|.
CASSSSQGLDEQFF
TGTGCCAGTAGTAGTTCTCAGGGGTTGGATGAGCAGTTCTTC
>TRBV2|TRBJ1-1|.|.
CASTKDSVESEAFF
TGTGCCAGCACCAAGGACAGCGTGGAGTCTGAAGCTTTCTTT
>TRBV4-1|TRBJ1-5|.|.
CASSQEDRPAGQPQHF
TGCGCCAGCAGCCAAGAGGATCGGCCAGCAGGTCAGCCCCAGCATTTT
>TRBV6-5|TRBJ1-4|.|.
CASQKWGEDEKLFF
TGTGCCAGCCAGAAGTGGGGGGAGGATGAAAAACTGTTTTTT
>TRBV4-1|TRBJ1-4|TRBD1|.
CASSRSGTGNEKLFF
TGCGCCAGCAGCCGCTCAGGGACAGGCAATGAAAAACTGTTTTTT
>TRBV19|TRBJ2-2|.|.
CASSTGFKTGELFF
TGTGCCAGTAGTACAGGGTTTAAGACCGGGGAGCTGTTTTTT
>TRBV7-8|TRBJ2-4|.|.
CASSLGGQVAKNIQYF
TGTGCCAGCAGCTTGGGTGGGCAAGTAGCCAAAAACATTCAGTACTTC
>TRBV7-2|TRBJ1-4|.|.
CASSLGGSLRGFSEKLFF
TGTGCCAGCAGCTTAGGCGGCAGCCTAAGAGGATTTAGTGAAAAACTGTTTTTT
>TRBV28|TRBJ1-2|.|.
CASSSGYYGYTF
TGTGCCAGCAGCTCAGGGTACTATGGCTACACCTTC
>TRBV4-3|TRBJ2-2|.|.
CASSQRVLNTGELFF
TGCGCCAGCAGCCAGAGGGTCCTGAACACCGGGGAGCTGTTTTTT
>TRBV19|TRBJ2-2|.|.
CASRRDRRTGELFF
TGTGCCAGTAGACGAGACAGACGCACCGGGGAGCTGTTTTTT
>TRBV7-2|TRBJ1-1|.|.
CASSLGGGAGMNTEAFF
TGTGCCAGCAGCTTAGGGGGGGGAGCCGGGATGAACACTGAAGCTTTCTTT
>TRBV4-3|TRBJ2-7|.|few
CASSQDIASSYEQYF
TGCGCCAGCAGCCAAGATATTGCGAGCTCCTACGAGCAGTACTTC
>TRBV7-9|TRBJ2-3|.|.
CASSSRGGPSTDTQYF
TGTGCCAGCAGCTCAAGGGGGGGGCCCAGCACAGATACGCAGTATTTT
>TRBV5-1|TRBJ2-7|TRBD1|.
CASTLTPGQNYEQYF
TGCGCCAGCACCTTGACACCGGGACAGAACTACGAGCAGTACTTC
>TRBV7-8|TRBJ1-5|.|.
CASSLDSKNQPQHF
TGTGCCAGCAGCTTAGACAGTAAGAATCAGCCCCAGCATTTT
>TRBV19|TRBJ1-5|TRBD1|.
CASSTTDRGRRQPQHF
TGTGCCAGTAGTACGACGGACAGGGGGCGTCGGCAGCCCCAGCATTTT
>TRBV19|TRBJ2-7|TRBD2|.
CASSLAVSYEQYF
TGTGCCAGTAGTCTAGCGGTCTCCTACGAGCAGTACTTC
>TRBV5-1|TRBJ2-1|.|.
CASSLDPAGGDNEQFF
TGCGCCAGCAGCTTGGATCCAGCCGGAGGTGACAATGAGCAGTTCTTC
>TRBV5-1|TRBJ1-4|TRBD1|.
CASGDRGDNQKLFF
TGCGCCAGCGGCGACAGGGGTGATAATCAAAAACTGTTTTTT
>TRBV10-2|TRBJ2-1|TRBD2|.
CASRGLAGGYNEQFF
TGCGCCAGCAGGGGACTAGCGGGAGGGTACAATGAGCAGTTCTTC
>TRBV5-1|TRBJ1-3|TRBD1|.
CASSWDGQGRNTIYF
TGCGCCAGCAGCTGGGACGGACAGGGCAGAAACACCATATATTTT
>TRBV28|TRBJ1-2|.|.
CAAAGSGYTF
TGTGCCGCGGCAGGGTCTGGCTACACCTTC
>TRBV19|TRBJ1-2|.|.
CASSTSRDTYGYTF
TGTGCCAGTAGTACCTCCCGGGACACATATGGCTACACCTTC
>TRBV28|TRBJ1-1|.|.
CASLYSGKAFF
TGTGCCAGCCTATACTCAGGGAAGGCTTTCTTT
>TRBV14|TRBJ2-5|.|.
CASSEDRQETQYF
TGTGCCAGCAGTGAGGACAGACAAGAGACCCAGTACTTC
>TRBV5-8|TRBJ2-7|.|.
CASSYLTGYSYEQYF
TGTGCCAGCAGTTATCTCACAGGGTACTCGTACGAGCAGTACTTC
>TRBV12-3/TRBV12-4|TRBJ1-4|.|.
CASSLSGQEKLFF
TGTGCCAGCAGTTTATCCGGACAGGAAAAACTGTTTTTT
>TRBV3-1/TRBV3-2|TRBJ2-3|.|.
CASSPGPDTQYF
TGTGCCAGCAGCCCCGGTCCAGATACGCAGTATTTT
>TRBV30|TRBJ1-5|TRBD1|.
CAWTGTGGGQPQHF
TGTGCCTGGACAGGGACAGGGGGCGGCCAGCCCCAGCATTTT
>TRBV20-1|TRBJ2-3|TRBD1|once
CSASSDRGPGDTQYF
TGCAGTGCTAGTAGTGACAGGGGGCCCGGAGATACGCAGTATTTT
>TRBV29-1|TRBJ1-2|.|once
CSVDPPGGLGYTF
TGCAGCGTTGACCCGCCGGGAGGCTTAGGCTACACCTTC
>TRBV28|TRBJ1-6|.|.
CASRYLNSLNSPLHF
TGTGCCAGCAGGTACCTCAACTCTTTGAATTCACCCCTCCACTTT
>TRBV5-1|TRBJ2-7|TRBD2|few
CASSLVPAGIYEQYF
TGCGCCAGCAGCTTGGTACCAGCGGGGATCTACGAGCAGTACTTC
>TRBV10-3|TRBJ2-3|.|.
CAISESGQGTDTQYF
TGTGCCATCAGTGAGTCAGGGCAGGGGACAGATACGCAGTATTTT
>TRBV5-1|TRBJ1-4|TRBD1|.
CASSLAGQGAREKLFF
TGCGCCAGCAGCTTGGCTGGTCAGGGGGCGCGTGAAAAACTGTTTTTT
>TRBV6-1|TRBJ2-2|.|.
CASSDRSVLNTGELFF
TGTGCCAGCAGTGATCGGTCTGTTCTGAACACCGGGGAGCTGTTTTTT
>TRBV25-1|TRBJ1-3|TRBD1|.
CASSPSTGDGGNTIYF
TGTGCCAGCAGCCCCTCGACAGGGGACGGGGGAAACACCATATATTTT
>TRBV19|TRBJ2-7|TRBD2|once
CASSSRGSTYEQYF
TGTGCCAGTAGTAGCCGCGGGAGTACCTACGAGCAGTACTTC